Below are 17 T cell receptor beta chains sequenced from a single sample in a study of CD8 T cells in ankylosing spondylitis. A single record per CDR3 protein comes from TCRdb applying MiXCR to the 5' RACE reads. The sample shows 700,000 to 1,000,000 distinct CDR3 sequences, approximately 10% of them seen only once. Points from the study as a whole: Ankylosing spondylitis blood appeared to be characterized by a TCR beta motif of under ten highly homologous variants.

Their recognized antigens are unknown. The sample comprised blood, either unsorted or a sorted T cell fraction (not recorded which). These receptors were obtained from a male donor with ankylosing spondylitis.

This clonotype was seen only a few times. The rearrangement uses TRBV20-1 and TRBJ2-1; 9 bases are shared with TRBD1. Germline-derived CDR1 and CDR2 are DFQATT and SNEGSKA (reference sequence). The junction had 8 bases not matched to a gene; V was cut back by 6 bases and J by 8 bases. The CDR3 runs 13 residues. The CDR3 nucleotides read TGCAGTGCCCACCGGACAGGGGTGGATGAGCAGTTCTTC. Translation: CSAHRTGVDEQFF.

The chain joins TRBV20-1 to TRBJ1-4; TRBD1 aligns across 7 bases. Germline assignment: CDR1 DFQATT and CDR2 SNEGSKA (reference sequence). Trimming took 3 bases from V and 0 from J; bases not matched to a gene: 1. This CDR3 contains 14 residues. The CDR3 loop is CSASRGSTNEKLFF. The CDR3 nucleotides read TGCAGTGCTAGCAGGGGGTCAACTAATGAAAAACTGTTTTTT.

This clonotype has just a few counts. V gene TRBV6-2 or TRBV6-3 combines with J gene TRBJ1-2; D not resolved. Germline lookup yields CDR1 MNHEY and CDR2 SVGEGT. This CDR3 has 13 amino acids. Trimming shortened V by 4 bases and J by 3 bases, and 9 bases separated the two germline ends. CDR3 residues: CASSSGRDYGYTF. CDR3 DNA sequence: TGTGCCAGCAGTTCCGGACGGGACTATGGCTACACCTTC.

The V and J genes are TRBV5-4 and TRBJ1-2; D may be TRBD1 (6 bases). CDR1 and CDR2 (germline): SGHNT, YYREEE (reference sequence). The V gene lost 4 bases and the J gene lost 4 bases, with 14 bases spanning the gap. This CDR3 spans 14 amino acids. CDR3 loop: CASSQTGTSYGYTF. The CDR3 DNA reads TGTGCCAGCAGCCAAACCGGGACAAGCTATGGCTACACCTTC. Combining the CDR3 with reference TRBV5-4 and TRBJ1-2 gives the whole variable domain ETGVTQSPTHLIKTRGQQVTLRCSSQSGHNTVSWYQQALGQGPQFIFQYYREEENGRGNFPPRFSGLQFPNYSSELNVNALELDDSALYLCASSQTGTSYGYTFGSGTRLTVV.

The chain's CDR3 is CASSYRTSGGRTDTQYF. The DNA of the CDR3 is TGTGCCAGCAGTTACCGGACTAGCGGGGGACGCACAGATACGCAGTATTTT. The J gene is TRBJ2-3, the V gene TRBV6-2 or TRBV6-3, with 13 bases aligning to TRBD2. CDR1 and CDR2 from the germline V gene are MNHEY and SVGEGT. This CDR3 spans 17 amino acids. The V segment lost 2 bases and the J segment 1 base; nucleotides outside the gene matches: 3.

This rearrangement joins TRBV19 to TRBJ1-2; TRBD1 is a possible D gene (5 bases). Germline V gives CDR1 LNHDA, CDR2 SQIVND (reference sequence). Trimming stripped 3 bases from V and 7 bases from J, with 9 bases between. The CDR3 sequence is 12 residues long. In DNA form, the CDR3 reads TGTGCCAGTAGTATGGCAGGGTCTGGCTACACCTTC. It translates to CASSMAGSGYTF.

The table lists this clonotype with a few counts. This chain links TRBV7-2 with TRBJ2-1; TRBD1 agrees at 8 bases. CDR1 and CDR2 from the germline V gene are SGHTA and FQGNSA. Germline trimming cut 3 bases from V and 10 bases from J; bases unmatched to any gene: 5. The CDR3 covers 13 residues. DNA of the CDR3: TGTGCCAGCAGCTTCCAGGGGGCCAGGGAGCAGTTCTTC. Protein: CASSFQGAREQFF.

The chain has TRBV4-3 and TRBJ2-3; weak D call: TRBD2 (5 bases). The V and J ends lost 2 bases and 8 bases respectively, with 11 bases between them. In germline, CDR1 is LGHNA, CDR2 YSLEER. The CDR3 consists of 13 residues. The CDR3 loop is CASSQRTGVTQYF. The CDR3 coding sequence is TGCGCCAGCAGCCAAAGAACCGGGGTTACGCAGTATTTT.

The gene calls are TRBV4-3 and TRBJ1-1; D is unclear. Trimming left V 0 bases short and J 1 base short, with 9 bases between. Germline lookup yields CDR1 LGHNA and CDR2 YSLEER. This CDR3 region has 15 residues. The CDR3 DNA reads as TGCGCCAGCAGCCAAGATTCGTCTGCGAACACTGAAGCTTTCTTT. Residues: CASSQDSSANTEAFF.

This chain connects TRBV12-5 to TRBJ2-3; D may be TRBD1 (5 bases). This CDR3 is built from 18 residues. The V gene's germline CDR1 is LGHNT and CDR2 FRNRAP. The V end lost 0 bases, the J end lost 0 bases, and 16 bases lay between the germline ends. This CDR3 is CASGLVQDGHTSTDTQYF. The DNA of the CDR3 is TGTGCTAGTGGTTTGGTACAGGACGGGCATACGAGCACAGATACGCAGTATTTT.

A few counts support this clonotype. The chain uses TRBV4-3 and TRBJ1-4; D remains ambiguous. Trimming shortened V by 4 bases and J by 8 bases, and 11 bases separated the two germline ends. CDR3 length: 13 residues. Germline CDR1 is LGHNA and CDR2 is YSLEER. DNA of the CDR3: TGCGCCAGCAGCCCCAGAGCGCAGGAAAAACTGTTTTTT. Its translation is CASSPRAQEKLFF.

This chain connects TRBV4-3 to TRBJ1-6; D may be TRBD1 (5 bases). The germline gives CDR1 LGHNA, CDR2 YSLEER. The CDR3 covers 15 residues. Deletions cut 2 bases from V and 11 bases from J, with 16 bases between. CDR3 residues: CASSQSRAGLTPLHF. The CDR3, as DNA: TGCGCCAGCAGCCAATCCAGGGCAGGGTTAACACCCCTCCACTTT.

This clonotype was found a few times. The CDR3 is CASSLLDRGNSPLHF. As DNA, the CDR3 is TGTGCCAGCAGTCTTTTGGACAGGGGTAATTCACCCCTCCACTTT. V is TRBV28 and J is TRBJ1-6; 9 positions agree with TRBD1. The CDR3 has 15 residues. Per germline, CDR1 MDHEN and CDR2 SYDVKM. Trimming cost V 5 bases and J 6 bases; bases outside gene matches: 5.

This chain links TRBV6-2 or TRBV6-3 with TRBJ2-5, with D perhaps assigned TRBD1 or TRBD2 (5 bases each). The V gene lost 6 bases and the J gene lost 2 bases, with 19 bases spanning the gap. The V gene's germline CDR1 is MNHEY and CDR2 SVGEGT. CDR3 length: 16 residues. This chain's CDR3 is CASRLIPGRTQETQYF. CDR3 nucleotides: TGTGCCAGCAGACTAATACCGGGACGGACTCAAGAGACCCAGTACTTC.

This clonotype appeared a few times. The chain recombines TRBV5-6 with TRBJ1-2; D gene ambiguous. CDR1 is SGHDT, CDR2 YYEEEE, per germline. The ends were cut back, 6 bases at V and 0 bases at J, with 6 bases in the middle. This CDR3 contains 12 residues. The CDR3 reads CASTGANYGYTF. Here the CDR3 DNA reads TGTGCCAGCACGGGAGCTAACTATGGCTACACCTTC.

The V gene is TRBV28, the J gene TRBJ2-7; 10 bases line up with TRBD1. V dropped 5 bases and J dropped 3; count of bases not matched to a gene: 7. This CDR3 is 15 amino acids long. Germline-derived CDR1 and CDR2 are MDHEN and SYDVKM. CDR3 region: CASSPTGGGGYEQYF. DNA of the CDR3: TGTGCCAGCAGTCCGACAGGGGGCGGAGGCTACGAGCAGTACTTC.

The chain is built from TRBV10-3 and TRBJ1-6, with D hard to call. V was pared by 1 base and J by 3 bases, with 7 bases between. The CDR3 sequence is 15 residues long. CDR1 is ENHRY and CDR2 is SYGVKD in the germline V gene. This CDR3 reads CAISELGSYNSPLHF. Here the CDR3 DNA reads TGTGCCATCAGTGAGTTGGGCAGCTATAATTCACCCCTCCACTTT.